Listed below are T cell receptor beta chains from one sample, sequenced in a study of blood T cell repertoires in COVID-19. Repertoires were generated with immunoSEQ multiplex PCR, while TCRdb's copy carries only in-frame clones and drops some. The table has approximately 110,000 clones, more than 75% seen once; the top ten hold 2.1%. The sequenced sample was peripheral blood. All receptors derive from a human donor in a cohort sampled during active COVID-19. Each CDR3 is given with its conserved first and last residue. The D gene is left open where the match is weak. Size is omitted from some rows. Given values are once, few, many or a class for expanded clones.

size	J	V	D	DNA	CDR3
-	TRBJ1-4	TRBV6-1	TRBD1	TGTGCCAGCAGTTCCGGACAGGGGGCATTTGAAAAACTGTTTTTT	CASSSGQGAFEKLFF
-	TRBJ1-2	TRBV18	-	TGTGCCAGCTCACCACGCGCGGAAGACCCAACTAACTATGGCTACACCTTC	CASSPRAEDPTNYGYTF
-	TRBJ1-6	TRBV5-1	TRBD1	TGCGCCAGCACCCCCGGGACAGCTAATTCACCCCTCCACTTT	CASTPGTANSPLHF
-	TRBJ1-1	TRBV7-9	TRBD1	TGTGCCAGCAGCGGTCAGGGGGCGCTTTTGGTGTCCGAAGCTTTCTTT	CASSGQGALLVSEAFF
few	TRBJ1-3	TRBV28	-	TGTGCCAGCATTAAGGGGCTCTCTGGAAACACCATATATTTT	CASIKGLSGNTIYF
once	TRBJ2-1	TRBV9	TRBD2	TGTGCCAGCAGCGCCGGACTAGTGCCCGTCGATGAGCAGTTCTTC	CASSAGLVPVDEQFF
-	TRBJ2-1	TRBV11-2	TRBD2	TGTGCCAGCAGCTTCTTAGCGGGAGAGCAGTTCTTC	CASSFLAGEQFF
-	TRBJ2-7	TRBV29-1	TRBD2	TGCAGCGTTGAATATCCCCTAGCGGGAGGCTACGAGCAGTACTTC	CSVEYPLAGGYEQYF
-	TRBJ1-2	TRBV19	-	TGTGCCAGTAGTATAACTGCTACTTATGGCTACACCTTC	CASSITATYGYTF
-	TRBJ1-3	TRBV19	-	TGTGCCAGTAGTATAGCTCCCAGGGGACCTTACCCCATATATTTT	CASSIAPRGPYPIYF
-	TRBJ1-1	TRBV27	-	TGTGCCAGCAGTTTAAGGGGGAACACTGAAGCTTTCTTT	CASSLRGNTEAFF
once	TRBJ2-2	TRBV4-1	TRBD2	TGCGCCAGCAGCCAAGATTGGGGGGGTCCCGGGGAGCTGTTTTTT	CASSQDWGGPGELFF
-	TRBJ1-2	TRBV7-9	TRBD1	TGTGCCAGCAGCCTAGGACAGGGGGCTGCTGATGGTTATGGCTACACCTTC	CASSLGQGAADGYGYTF